This TCR beta chain was observed in a study of shared T cell receptors in the human thymus. CDR1 is GTSNPN, CDR2 SVGIG, per germline (reference sequence). Trimming left V 1 base short and J 9 bases short, with 7 bases between. This CDR3 spans 11 amino acids. Generated by immunoSEQ multiplex PCR, the TCRdb table keeps only in-frame clones and is missing some. In the table there are under 450,000 clones, roughly 94% of which are singletons. Sequences were obtained from thymocytes. The sequence derives from a human donor. The genes are TRBV30 and TRBJ2-1; tentative D call: TRBD1 (6 bases). The DNA for the CDR3 is TGTGCCTGGAGTGACAGGGCTGAGCAGTTCTTC. Residues: CAWSDRAEQFF.